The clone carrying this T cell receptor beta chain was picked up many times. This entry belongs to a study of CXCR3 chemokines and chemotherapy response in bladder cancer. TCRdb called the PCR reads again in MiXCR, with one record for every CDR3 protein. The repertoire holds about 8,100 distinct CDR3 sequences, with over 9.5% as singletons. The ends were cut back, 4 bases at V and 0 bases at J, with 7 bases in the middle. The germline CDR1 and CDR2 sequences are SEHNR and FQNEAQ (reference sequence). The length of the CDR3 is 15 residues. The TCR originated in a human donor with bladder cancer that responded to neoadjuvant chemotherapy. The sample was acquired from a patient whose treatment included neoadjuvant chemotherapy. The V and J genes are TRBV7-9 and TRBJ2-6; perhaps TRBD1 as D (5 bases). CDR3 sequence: CASSWGNSGANVLTF. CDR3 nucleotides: TGTGCCAGCAGCTGGGGCAACTCTGGGGCCAACGTCCTGACTTTC.